Listed below are T cell receptor beta chains from one sample, sequenced in a study of shared clonotypes between healthy human individuals. Sequencing was performed with immunoSEQ multiplex PCR; in TCRdb, only in-frame clones are kept and a portion is missing. Of about 530,000 clones in the sample, over 60% were seen once. The sample consisted of PBMCs. The receptors come from a woman in her 40s in good health. Some clones in this sample may be carry-over from other donors' samples. Each CDR3 is given with its conserved first and last residue. D genes are given only for firm matches. Only part of the rows carry a size: once, few, many, or a class if the clone is expanded.

clone size: -
J gene: TRBJ1-2
D gene: -
V gene: TRBV19
CDR3 DNA: TGTGCCAGTAGTAGGGCCAGGGAGGTCTATGGCTACACCTTC
CDR3 protein: CASSRAREVYGYTF

clone size: -
J gene: TRBJ2-1
D gene: -
V gene: TRBV9
CDR3 DNA: TGTGCCAGCAGCGTAGATCTTCGAGGCCCTTACAATGAGCAGTTCTTC
CDR3 protein: CASSVDLRGPYNEQFF

clone size: -
J gene: TRBJ2-1
D gene: TRBD2
V gene: TRBV29-1
CDR3 DNA: TGCAGCGCCCCCGGACTAGCGGGCAATGAGCAGTTCTTC
CDR3 protein: CSAPGLAGNEQFF

clone size: -
J gene: TRBJ2-6
D gene: TRBD2
V gene: TRBV11-3
CDR3 DNA: TGTGCCAGCAGCCCAGGACTAGCGGGAGGACCTGGGGCCAACGTCCTGACTTTC
CDR3 protein: CASSPGLAGGPGANVLTF

clone size: -
J gene: TRBJ2-1
D gene: -
V gene: TRBV4-2
CDR3 DNA: TGTGCCAGCAGCCAAGTGGGGGAAGAGCAGTTCTTC
CDR3 protein: CASSQVGEEQFF

clone size: -
J gene: TRBJ2-5
D gene: -
V gene: TRBV7-9
CDR3 DNA: TGTGCCAGCTCGGGACCCCCAGAGCAGGAGACCCAGTACTTC
CDR3 protein: CASSGPPEQETQYF

clone size: -
J gene: TRBJ2-5
D gene: -
V gene: TRBV4-1
CDR3 DNA: TGCGCCAGCAGCCAAGACGGGACAAGGGCAGAGACCCAGTACTTC
CDR3 protein: CASSQDGTRAETQYF

clone size: -
J gene: TRBJ2-7
D gene: -
V gene: TRBV30
CDR3 DNA: TGTGCCTGGAGGGACTCCTACGAGCAGTACTTC
CDR3 protein: CAWRDSYEQYF

clone size: many
J gene: TRBJ1-2
D gene: -
V gene: TRBV30
CDR3 DNA: TGTGCCTGGAGTTTGGGACGGATCTATGGCTACACCTTC
CDR3 protein: CAWSLGRIYGYTF

clone size: -
J gene: TRBJ2-1
D gene: TRBD2
V gene: TRBV6-1
CDR3 DNA: TGTGCCAGCAGTGAAAGGACGGCGAGGACTAGCGACTACAATGAGCAGTTCTTC
CDR3 protein: CASSERTARTSDYNEQFF